This T cell receptor beta chain was sequenced during a study of PD-L1 blockade in urothelial cancer. Generated by immunoSEQ multiplex PCR, the TCRdb table keeps only in-frame clones and is missing some. The table lists 40,000 to 55,000 clones, around nine tenths of them singletons. After removal of 5 bases from V and 4 bases from J, the junction contained 9 bases not matched to a gene. The CDR3 runs 16 residues. The germline V gene encodes CDR1 LNHDA and CDR2 SQIVND (reference sequence). Time point noted: pretreatment peripheral blood. The source was PBMCs, collected around atezolizumab (anti-PD-L1) treatment. The sequence was collected from a donor aged 40 or over with urothelial cancer. The rearrangement joins TRBV19 to TRBJ2-3; 10 positions agree with TRBD2. The chain's CDR3 is CASSRPSGRGADTQYF. Written as DNA, the CDR3 is TGTGCCAGTAGTCGGCCTAGCGGGAGAGGGGCAGATACGCAGTATTTT.